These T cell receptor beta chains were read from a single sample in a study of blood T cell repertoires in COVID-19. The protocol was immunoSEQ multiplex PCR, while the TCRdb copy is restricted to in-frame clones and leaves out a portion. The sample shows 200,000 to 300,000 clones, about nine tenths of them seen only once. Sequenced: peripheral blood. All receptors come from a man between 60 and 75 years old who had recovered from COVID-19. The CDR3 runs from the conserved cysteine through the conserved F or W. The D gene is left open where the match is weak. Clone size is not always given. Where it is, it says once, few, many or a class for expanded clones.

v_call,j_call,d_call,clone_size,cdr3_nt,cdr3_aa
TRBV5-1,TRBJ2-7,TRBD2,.,TGCGCCAGCTCGAGCGGGGGTGGTATCGAGCAGTACTTC,CASSSGGGIEQYF
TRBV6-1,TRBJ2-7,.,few,TGTGCCAGCAGTGAATTAGGAGCACGAAGCAACGAGCAGTACTTC,CASSELGARSNEQYF
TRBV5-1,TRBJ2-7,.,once,TGCGCCAGCAGCCCTACTTGGACTGATACCTACGAGCAGTACTTC,CASSPTWTDTYEQYF
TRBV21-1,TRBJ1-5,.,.,TGTGCCAGCAGCCCGTGGGGCGGACGGCCCCAGCATTTT,CASSPWGGRPQHF
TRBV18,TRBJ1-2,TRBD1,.,TGTGCCAGCTCACCAAAGGACAGGGGGAGTAGCGCGGGAGGCTACACCTTC,CASSPKDRGSSAGGYTF
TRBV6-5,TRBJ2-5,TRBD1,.,TGTGCCAGCAGGATACAGGGGGCTATTGAGACCCAGTACTTC,CASRIQGAIETQYF
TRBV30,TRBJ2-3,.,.,TGTGCCCGTGCAGCTAGCGGCACAGATACGCAGTATTTT,CARAASGTDTQYF
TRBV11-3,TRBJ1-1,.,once,TGTGCCAGCAGCGGGGAGGGGAACACTGAAGCTTTCTTT,CASSGEGNTEAFF
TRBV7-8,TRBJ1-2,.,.,TGTGCCAGCTTCGAACCCCTCAGGGGCCCTTCTAACTATGGCTACACCTTC,CASFEPLRGPSNYGYTF
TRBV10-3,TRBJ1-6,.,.,TGTGCCATCAGTCCCGACAGGTCCTCCTATAATTCACCCCTCCACTTT,CAISPDRSSYNSPLHF
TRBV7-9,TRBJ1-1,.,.,TGTGCCAGCAGCTTAGTCTCCCTGAACACTGAAGCTTTCTTT,CASSLVSLNTEAFF
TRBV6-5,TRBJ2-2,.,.,TGTGCCAGCAGGCCTGGTCCGGCCGGGGAGCTGTTTTTT,CASRPGPAGELFF
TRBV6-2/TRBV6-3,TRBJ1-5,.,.,TGTGCCAGCAGTTACTTGACAGGTGATCAGCCCCAGCATTTT,CASSYLTGDQPQHF
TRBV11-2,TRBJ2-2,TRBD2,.,TGTGCCAGCAGCACGGGACTAGCGGTAAACACCGGGGAGCTGTTTTTT,CASSTGLAVNTGELFF
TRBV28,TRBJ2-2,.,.,TGTGCCAGCAGTTTATCCACGGCGGGGCTTAGGGCCGGGGAGCTGTTTTTT,CASSLSTAGLRAGELFF
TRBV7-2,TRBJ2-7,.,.,TGTGCCAGCAGCTCGCGTGATTTGAGCGACGAGCAGTACTTC,CASSSRDLSDEQYF
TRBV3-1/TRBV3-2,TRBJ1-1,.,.,TGTGCCAGCGGTTCGACAGTCATGGGAACTGAAGCTTTCTTT,CASGSTVMGTEAFF
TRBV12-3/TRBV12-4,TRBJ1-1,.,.,TGTGCCAGCAGTTGGGCAGGGAACACTGAAGCTTTCTTT,CASSWAGNTEAFF
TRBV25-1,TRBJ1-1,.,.,TGTGCCAGCAGTGAAGGTTTCAGGGGACGAGGAGCTTTCTTT,CASSEGFRGRGAFF
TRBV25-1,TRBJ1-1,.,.,TGTGCCAGCAGTGAATCGGGGGGCGCACCCGAAGCTTTCTTT,CASSESGGAPEAFF
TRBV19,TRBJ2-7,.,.,TGTGCCTCTCGCGGGCAGGGGCGGTACGAGCAGTACTTC,CASRGQGRYEQYF
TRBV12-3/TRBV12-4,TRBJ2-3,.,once,TGTGCCTCCTGTCCCCAGGACACAGATACGCAGTATTTT,CASCPQDTDTQYF
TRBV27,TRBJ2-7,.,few,TGTGCCAGCAGAGGGGTCGGGAGTCTACAGTACTTC,CASRGVGSLQYF
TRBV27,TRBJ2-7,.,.,TGTGCCAGCAGTTCACTTCCTCTCAGGGGTCGGGACTCCTACGAGCAGTACTTC,CASSSLPLRGRDSYEQYF
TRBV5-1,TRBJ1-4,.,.,TGCGCCAGCAGCTTGGGACAGCAAAAGAATGAAAAACTGTTTTTT,CASSLGQQKNEKLFF
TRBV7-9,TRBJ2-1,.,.,TGTGCCAGCAGCCCCTGGACGGGGGAATACAATGAGCAGTTCTTC,CASSPWTGEYNEQFF
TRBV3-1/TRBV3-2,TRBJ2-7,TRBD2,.,TGTGCCAGCAGCCTGGGGCTAGCGGGGACCTACGAGCAGTACTTC,CASSLGLAGTYEQYF
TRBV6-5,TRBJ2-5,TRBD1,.,TGTGCCAGCAGTTTGGTGGGACAGGGGTACCCGTCGTACTTC,CASSLVGQGYPSYF
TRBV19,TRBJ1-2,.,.,TGTGCCAGTAGTATAGGGCTCAATTCAAACTATGGCTACACCTTC,CASSIGLNSNYGYTF
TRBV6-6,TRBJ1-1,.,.,TGTGCCAGCAGACTGACATCCACTGAAGCTTTCTTT,CASRLTSTEAFF
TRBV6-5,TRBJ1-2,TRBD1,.,TGTGCCAGCAGTTACGGGACAGGGGACAACTATGGCTACACCTTC,CASSYGTGDNYGYTF
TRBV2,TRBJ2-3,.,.,TGTGCCAGCAGTGTGTCGACAGATACGCAGTATTTT,CASSVSTDTQYF
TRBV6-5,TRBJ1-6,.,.,TGTGCCAGCAGTTACCTTGCAGGGTTCAATTCACCCCTCCACTTT,CASSYLAGFNSPLHF
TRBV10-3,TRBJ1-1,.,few,TGTGCCGCCCGAAAGGAAGGGACTACGAACACTGAAGCTTTCTTT,CAARKEGTTNTEAFF
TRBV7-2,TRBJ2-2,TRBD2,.,TGTGCCAGCAGCCCCCGACTAGCGGGGGAAATCACCGGGGAGCTGTTTTTT,CASSPRLAGEITGELFF
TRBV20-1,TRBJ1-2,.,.,TGCAGTGCTAGTCGGGGGATCAACTATGGCTACACCTTC,CSASRGINYGYTF
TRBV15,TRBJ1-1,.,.,TGTGCCACCAGTCGCGGGGAGGGGAACACTGAAGCTTTCTTT,CATSRGEGNTEAFF
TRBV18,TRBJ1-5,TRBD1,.,TGTGCCAGCTCACCGCGGACAGGGTATAGCAATCAGCCCCAGCATTTT,CASSPRTGYSNQPQHF
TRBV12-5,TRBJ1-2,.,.,TGTGCTAGTGGCGACAGTAACTATGGCTACACCTTC,CASGDSNYGYTF
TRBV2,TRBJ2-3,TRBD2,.,TGTGCCAGCAGTGAAGTTGCAGCGGGGGGCTACACAGATACGCAGTATTTT,CASSEVAAGGYTDTQYF
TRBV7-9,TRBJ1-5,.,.,TGTGCCAGCAGCCGTGAGGCTGGGCAGCCCCAGCATTTT,CASSREAGQPQHF
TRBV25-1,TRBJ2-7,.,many,TGTGCCAGCAGTGACCGGGTCGAGCAGTACTTC,CASSDRVEQYF
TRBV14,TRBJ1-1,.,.,TGTGCCAGCAGCCAAGTCGTGTGGAGTTCTGAAGCTTTCTTT,CASSQVVWSSEAFF
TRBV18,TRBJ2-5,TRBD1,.,TGTGCCAGCTCACCGCAGGGGGACGAGACCCAGTACTTC,CASSPQGDETQYF
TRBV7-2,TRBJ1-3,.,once,TGTGCCAGCAGCCGTGGGCGAGACTCTGGAAACACCATATATTTT,CASSRGRDSGNTIYF
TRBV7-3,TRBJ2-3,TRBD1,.,TGTGCCAGCAGTATCGGGACAGGGATGGCCACAGATACGCAGTATTTT,CASSIGTGMATDTQYF
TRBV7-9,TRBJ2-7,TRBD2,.,TGTGCCAGCAGCTTAGGGACTAGCGTCGGCGAGCAGTACTTC,CASSLGTSVGEQYF